Sequencing of this T cell receptor (beta chain) was carried out in a study of technical replicates of blood from a handful of donors. Between the trimmed V and J ends, which lost 3 bases and 3 bases, there was a span of 12 bases. The CDR3 is made up of 14 amino acids. Germline V gene sequence: CDR1 SGHVS, CDR2 FQNEAQ. Here immunoSEQ multiplex PCR was the method, and the copy in TCRdb shows in-frame clones only, minus some. The sample lists some 85,000 clones, about 94% occurring once. The V gene is TRBV7-8, the J gene TRBJ2-7, with D tentatively TRBD1 (6 bases). Sequences were obtained from T cells isolated from PBMCs. This sequence was found in a human donor in good health. Written as DNA, the CDR3 is TGTGCCAGCAGCTTTAAGACAGGCTTCTACGAGCAGTACTTC. Its translation is CASSFKTGFYEQYF.